This T cell receptor (beta chain) was identified in a study of shared clonotypes between healthy human individuals. Deep level was the assay's run setting. Every subset had its genomic DNA shared out evenly among several immunoSEQ plates. Some clones are missing from TCRdb's copy, which holds only in-frame ones; the method was immunoSEQ multiplex PCR. The sample contains a few hundred thousand clones, about 96% of which appear only once. Notes on this clone: Its antigen is not identified.

The CDR3 contains 13 residues. In germline, CDR1 is SGHRS, CDR2 YFSETQ. Deletions cut 5 bases from V and 7 bases from J, with 12 bases between. Study-wide points: Having only a few donors restricted how much genetic and exposure-history diversity was captured. Compared with clonotypes that all four donors shared, non-shared clonotypes had lower generation probabilities.

The specimen was memory CD8+ T cells sorted from blood. Subset here: CD45RO+ cells pooled with CCR7-negative TemRA cells. This receptor was identified in a man aged 25-45 years in good health. The chain has TRBV5-1 and TRBJ1-4; unclear D gene. The CDR3 DNA reads TGCGCCAGCAGGGGGATCCCTGGTGAAAAACTGTTTTTT. This gives the protein CASRGIPGEKLFF.